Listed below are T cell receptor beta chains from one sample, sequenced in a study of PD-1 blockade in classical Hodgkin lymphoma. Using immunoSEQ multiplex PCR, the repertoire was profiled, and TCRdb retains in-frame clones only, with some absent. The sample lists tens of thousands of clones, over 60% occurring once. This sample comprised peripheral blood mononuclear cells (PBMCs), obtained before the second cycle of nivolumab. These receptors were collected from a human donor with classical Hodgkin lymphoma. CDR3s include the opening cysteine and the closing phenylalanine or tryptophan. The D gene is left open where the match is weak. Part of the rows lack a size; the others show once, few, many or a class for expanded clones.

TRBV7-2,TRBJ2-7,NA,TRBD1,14,CASSLVGQGVPFDF,TGTGCCAGCAGCTTAGTAGGACAGGGGGTCCCCTTCGACTTC
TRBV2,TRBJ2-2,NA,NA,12,CASTDYTGELFF,TGTGCCAGCACCGATTACACCGGGGAGCTGTTTTTT
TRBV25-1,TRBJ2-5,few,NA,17,CASSEFSGSSYQETQYF,TGTGCCAGCAGTGAATTTAGCGGAAGTTCGTACCAAGAGACCCAGTACTTC
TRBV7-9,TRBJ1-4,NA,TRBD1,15,CASRPLQGTEEKLFF,TGTGCCAGCAGGCCCCTACAGGGGACGGAAGAAAAACTGTTTTTT
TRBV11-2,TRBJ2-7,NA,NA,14,CASSLGPGDYEQYF,TGTGCCAGCAGCTTAGGTCCAGGGGACTACGAGCAGTACTTC
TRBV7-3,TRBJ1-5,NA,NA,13,CAGGLPSGQPQHF,TGTGCTGGGGGACTTCCCTCAGGCCAGCCCCAGCATTTT
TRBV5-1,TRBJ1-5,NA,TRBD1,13,CASSLQGDQPQHF,TGCGCCAGCAGCTTGCAGGGGGATCAGCCCCAGCATTTT
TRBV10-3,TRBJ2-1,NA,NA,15,CAISARGEEFNEQFF,TGTGCCATCAGTGCCCGCGGAGAAGAATTCAATGAGCAGTTCTTC
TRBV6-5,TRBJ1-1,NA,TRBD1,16,CASSFRQGAPNTEAFF,TGTGCCAGCAGTTTCCGACAGGGGGCACCCAACACTGAAGCTTTCTTT
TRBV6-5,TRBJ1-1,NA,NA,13,CASGGGTNTEAFF,TGTGCCAGCGGGGGTGGGACGAACACTGAAGCTTTCTTT
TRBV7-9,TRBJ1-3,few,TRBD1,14,CASSLNRGGNTIYF,TGTGCCAGCAGCTTAAACAGGGGAGGAAACACCATATATTTT
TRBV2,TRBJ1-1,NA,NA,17,CASKGSGRFGRGTEAFF,TGTGCCAGCAAGGGATCCGGCAGATTCGGTAGAGGGACTGAAGCTTTCTTT
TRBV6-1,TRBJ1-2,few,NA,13,CASSEIRVHGYTF,TGTGCCAGCAGTGAAATCAGGGTACATGGCTACACCTTC
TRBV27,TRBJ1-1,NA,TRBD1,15,CASRMGQPRNTEAFF,TGTGCCAGCAGGATGGGACAGCCCCGGAACACTGAAGCTTTCTTT
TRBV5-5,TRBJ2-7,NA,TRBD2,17,CASSQDRPSGGTYEQYF,TGCGCCAGCAGCCAAGATAGGCCTAGCGGGGGTACTTACGAGCAGTACTTC
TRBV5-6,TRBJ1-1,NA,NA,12,CAGSLRGTEAFF,TGTGCCGGCAGCTTGCGAGGAACTGAAGCTTTCTTT
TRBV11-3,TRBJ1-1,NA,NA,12,CASSKSGDEAFF,TGTGCCAGCAGCAAATCTGGGGATGAAGCTTTCTTT
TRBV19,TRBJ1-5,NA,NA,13,CASTGGPKPPQHF,TGTGCCAGTACCGGGGGTCCCAAGCCGCCCCAGCATTTT
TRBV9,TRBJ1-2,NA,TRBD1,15,CASSVAEGAGSGYTF,TGTGCCAGCAGCGTAGCGGAGGGGGCGGGATCTGGCTACACCTTC
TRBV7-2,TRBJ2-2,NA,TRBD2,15,CASSLNGRGTGELFF,TGTGCCAGCAGCTTAAACGGGAGGGGTACCGGGGAGCTGTTTTTT
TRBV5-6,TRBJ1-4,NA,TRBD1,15,CASSPWDRVNEKLFF,TGTGCCAGCAGCCCCTGGGACAGGGTAAATGAAAAACTGTTTTTT
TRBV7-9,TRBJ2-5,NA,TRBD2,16,CASSFLIAGQTGTQYF,TGTGCCAGCAGCTTCCTAATAGCGGGGCAAACTGGGACCCAGTACTTC
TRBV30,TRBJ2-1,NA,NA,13,CAWSVNWAGWQFF,TGTGCCTGGAGTGTAAATTGGGCTGGATGGCAGTTCTTC
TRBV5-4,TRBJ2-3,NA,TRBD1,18,CASSLGPGTGASTDTQYF,TGTGCCAGCAGCTTGGGACCCGGGACAGGGGCTAGCACAGATACGCAGTATTTT
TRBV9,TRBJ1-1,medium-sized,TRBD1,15,CASSPWTGANTEAFF,TGTGCCAGCAGCCCCTGGACAGGGGCGAACACTGAAGCTTTCTTT
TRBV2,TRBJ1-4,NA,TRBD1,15,CASSETTGGGEKLFF,TGTGCCAGCAGTGAAACTACAGGGGGAGGGGAAAAACTGTTTTTT
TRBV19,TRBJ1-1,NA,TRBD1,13,CASSIQGDTEAFF,TGTGCCAGTAGTATTCAGGGGGACACTGAAGCTTTCTTT
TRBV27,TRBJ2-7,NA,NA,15,CASTSRGINSYEQYF,TGTGCCAGCACCTCCCGCGGCATCAACTCCTACGAGCAGTACTTC
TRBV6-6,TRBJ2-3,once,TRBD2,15,CASSGGENLADTQYF,TGTGCCAGCAGTGGGGGGGAGAACCTGGCAGATACGCAGTATTTT
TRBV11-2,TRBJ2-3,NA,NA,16,CASSLAQGLSTDTQYF,TGTGCCAGCAGCTTAGCCCAGGGTCTAAGCACAGATACGCAGTATTTT
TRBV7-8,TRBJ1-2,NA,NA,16,CASSSATLAGLYGYTF,TGTGCCAGCAGCTCCGCTACCCTGGCAGGTCTCTATGGCTACACCTTC
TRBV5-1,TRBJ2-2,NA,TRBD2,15,CASTGGTSNTGELFF,TGCGCCAGCACAGGGGGGACTAGCAACACCGGGGAGCTGTTTTTT
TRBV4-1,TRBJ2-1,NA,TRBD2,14,CASSQDQAAGGGFF,TGCGCCAGCAGCCAAGATCAGGCAGCCGGGGGGGGGTTCTTC
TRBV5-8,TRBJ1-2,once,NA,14,CASSFARMGPGYTF,TGTGCCAGCAGCTTCGCCAGGATGGGGCCTGGCTACACCTTC
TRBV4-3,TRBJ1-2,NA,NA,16,CASSQDRWAGSLGYTF,TGCGCCAGCAGCCAAGACAGGTGGGCAGGCTCTCTAGGCTACACCTTC
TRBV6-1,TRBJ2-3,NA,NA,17,CASSEARSAEGTDTQYF,TGTGCCAGCAGTGAAGCGCGTTCAGCGGAGGGCACAGATACGCAGTATTTT
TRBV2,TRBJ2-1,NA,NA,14,CASREDGGFNEQFF,TGTGCCAGCAGAGAGGATGGGGGCTTCAATGAGCAGTTCTTC
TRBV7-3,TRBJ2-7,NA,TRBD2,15,CASSLSGGVSYEQYF,TGTGCCAGCAGCCTAAGCGGGGGGGTCTCCTACGAGCAGTACTTC
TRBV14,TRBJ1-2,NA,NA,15,CASSQDRATSYGYTF,TGTGCCAGCAGCCAAGATCGGGCAACATCTTATGGCTACACCTTC
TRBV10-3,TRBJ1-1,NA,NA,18,CAISDLVPDGTMNTEAFF,TGTGCCATCAGTGACTTAGTGCCGGACGGGACTATGAACACTGAAGCTTTCTTT
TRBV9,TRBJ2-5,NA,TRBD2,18,CASSVAPSGGLGRETQYF,TGTGCCAGCAGCGTAGCCCCTAGCGGGGGGCTCGGCCGGGAGACCCAGTACTTC
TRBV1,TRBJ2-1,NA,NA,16,CTSSQKGLSSYNEQFF,TGCACCAGCAGCCAAAAGGGACTATCCTCCTACAATGAGCAGTTCTTC
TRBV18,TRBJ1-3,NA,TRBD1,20,CASSPLPGQGATDAGNTIYF,TGTGCCAGCTCACCACTACCGGGACAGGGGGCTACTGACGCTGGAAACACCATATATTTT
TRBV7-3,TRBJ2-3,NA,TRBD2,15,CASSPSGSRVDTQYF,TGTGCCAGCAGCCCTAGCGGGAGCCGGGTTGATACGCAGTATTTT
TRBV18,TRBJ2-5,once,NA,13,CASSASFQETQYF,TGTGCCAGCTCTGCGTCATTTCAAGAGACCCAGTACTTC
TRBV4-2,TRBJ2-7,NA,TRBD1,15,CASSQDGTGSYEQYF,TGTGCCAGCAGCCAAGATGGGACAGGTTCATACGAGCAGTACTTC
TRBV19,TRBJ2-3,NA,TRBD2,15,CASRNGLGNTDTQYF,TGTGCCAGTAGGAACGGACTAGGAAACACAGATACGCAGTATTTT
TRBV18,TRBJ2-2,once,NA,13,CASSTREGGELFF,TGTGCCAGCTCGACACGCGAGGGCGGGGAGCTGTTTTTT
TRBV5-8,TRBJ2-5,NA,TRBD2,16,CASSLGLAGIQETQYF,TGTGCCAGCAGCTTAGGACTAGCGGGAATCCAAGAGACCCAGTACTTC
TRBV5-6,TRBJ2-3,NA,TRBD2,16,CASSPLAGGGTDTQYF,TGTGCCAGCAGCCCCCTAGCGGGGGGAGGCACAGATACGCAGTATTTT
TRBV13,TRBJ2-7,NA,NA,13,CASSPGISYEQYF,TGTGCCAGCAGCCCCGGGATATCCTACGAGCAGTACTTC
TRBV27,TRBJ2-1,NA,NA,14,CASSPLGLYNEQFF,TGTGCCAGCAGTCCGCTAGGACTGTACAATGAGCAGTTCTTC
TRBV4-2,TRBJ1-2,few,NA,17,CASSQEGAADLNYGYTF,TGTGCCAGCAGCCAAGAAGGAGCGGCTGATCTAAACTATGGCTACACCTTC
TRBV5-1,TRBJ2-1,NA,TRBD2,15,CASSLASGAYNEQFF,TGCGCCAGCAGCTTGGCTAGCGGGGCCTACAATGAGCAGTTCTTC
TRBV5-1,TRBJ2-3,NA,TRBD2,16,CASSLTTSGGQDTQYF,TGCGCCAGCAGCTTAACGACTAGCGGGGGGCAAGATACGCAGTATTTT